This T cell receptor (beta chain) is drawn from a study of shared clonotypes between healthy human individuals. The study, taken as a whole, reports: Of the naive CD4 clonotypes, around 4.9% were shared across a few donors.

Per germline, CDR1 MNHNS and CDR2 SASEGT. The CDR3 loop spans 13 amino acids. V lost 11 bases and J lost 6; bases outside the gene matches: 11. The sample holds one count of this clone. Antigen unknown. Method: immunoSEQ multiplex PCR; TCRdb's copy keeps in-frame clones and lacks some. Of roughly 1,600,000 clones listed, approximately 98.5% are singletons. The genes are TRBV6-1 and TRBJ2-7; the match to TRBD2 covers 9 bases. Source material: naive CD4+ T cells sorted from blood. The subset: CD45RA+ positively selected. The receptor comes from a man aged 25-40 years in good health. CDR3 sequence reads: CAGQTSGFLEQYF. CDR3 in DNA: TGTGCCGGACAGACTAGCGGTTTCCTCGAGCAGTACTTC.